This TCR beta chain was found in a study of cytomegalovirus exposure and HLA in healthy donors. A multiplex PCR was run with 60 Vbeta primers and 13 Jbeta primers. Method: immunoSEQ multiplex PCR; TCRdb's copy keeps in-frame clones and lacks some. The table has roughly 170,000 clones, roughly four fifths seen once. The CDR3 totals 16 residues. V was pared by 3 bases and J by 7 bases, with 14 bases of the junction left unmatched. Germline CDR1 and CDR2: MGHRA and YSYEKL. This receptor was taken from a middle-aged man in good health and CMV-seronegative. Specimen: PBMCs. V and J are TRBV4-1 and TRBJ2-5; 7 bases align to TRBD1. CDR3 nucleotide sequence: TGCGCCAGCAGCCAGCTGCCGGGACAGCCCCGGGGGACCCAGTACTTC. It is translated as CASSQLPGQPRGTQYF.